This TCR beta chain was sequenced during a study of cytomegalovirus exposure and HLA in healthy donors. General study points: 164 TCR beta chains were listed as cytomegalovirus-associated.

Both 60 Vbeta primers and 13 Jbeta primers went into the PCR. TCRdb keeps only in-frame clones here, not all; method: immunoSEQ multiplex PCR. The table lists some 110,000 clones, around 75% of them singletons. To note about this clone: Antigen: not known.

Germline CDR1 and CDR2: MNHEY and SVGAGI. V was trimmed by 5 bases and J by 2 bases, leaving 15 bases between them. The CDR3 is 15 amino acids. The chain uses TRBV6-5 and TRBJ1-1; D may be TRBD1 (6 bases). The origin of this receptor is a woman aged 30 to 39 in good health and CMV-seronegative. Material: PBMCs. CDR3: CASSLPPGENTEAFF. CDR3 bases: TGTGCCAGCAGTCTTCCGCCAGGGGAAAACACTGAAGCTTTCTTT.